The 29 T cell receptor beta chains reported below all come from one sample, sequenced in a study of persistence of HIV-infected CD4 T cells. Cells were stimulated nonspecifically with anti-CD3/anti-CD28 magnetic beads. CD4+ T cells upregulating both CD40 ligand and CD69 were sorted as responding cells. The libraries were made with immunoSEQ version 4 in survey mode. The assay was immunoSEQ multiplex PCR, and TCRdb's table has in-frame clones only and misses some. The data show about 46,000 clones, 75% to 90% seen once. Their antigens remain unidentified. The source material was CD4+ T cells sorted from PBMCs after 18-hour stimulation, sampled from a patient who received antiretroviral therapy. These receptors were obtained from an adult woman with HIV who was CMV-seropositive.

This chain joins TRBV27 and TRBJ2-5, with TRBD1 matching over 12 bases. CDR1 and CDR2 (germline): MNHEY, SMNVEV (reference sequence). The CDR3 consists of 15 residues. V gave up 5 bases and J gave up 5 bases; unmatched junction bases: 6. CDR3 residues: CASSTGTGGVETQYF. In nucleotides, the CDR3 is TGTGCCAGCAGTACCGGGACAGGGGGCGTGGAGACCCAGTACTTC.

This sequence joins TRBV4-1 and TRBJ2-1; D tentatively fits TRBD1 or TRBD2 (5 bases each). CDR3 length: 15 residues. Trimming removed 3 bases at V and 4 bases at J, with 13 bases between. Germline V gene lookup returns CDR1 MGHRA and CDR2 YSYEKL. CDR3 residues: CASSQTGTQYNEQFF. The DNA of the CDR3 is TGCGCCAGCAGCCAGACCGGGACCCAGTACAATGAGCAGTTCTTC.

The rearrangement joins TRBV19 to TRBJ2-2; TRBD1 aligns across 8 bases. Germline V gives CDR1 LNHDA, CDR2 SQIVND (reference sequence). This CDR3 is 15 amino acids long. The V and J ends lost 7 bases and 6 bases, in that order; junction bases with no gene match: 10. DNA of the CDR3: TGTGCCAGTACTTCACCCAGGGGGCATGCCGGGGAGCTGTTTTTT. It yields the protein CASTSPRGHAGELFF.

This chain connects TRBV28 to TRBJ2-5, with 11 bases identical to TRBD2. CDR1 is MDHEN, CDR2 SYDVKM, per germline. V lost 6 bases and J lost 4; bases outside the gene matches: 4. The CDR3 is made up of 14 amino acids. CDR3 sequence: CASSNGLAGETQYF. CDR3 sequence (DNA): TGTGCCAGCAGCAATGGACTAGCGGGAGAGACCCAGTACTTC.

The V and J genes are TRBV18 and TRBJ1-3; the D gene is possibly TRBD1 (6 bases). In germline, CDR1 is KGHSH, CDR2 LQKENI. Trimming pared 6 bases from V and 0 bases from J, leaving 15 bases between. The CDR3 extends over 16 amino acids. CDR3 nucleotides: TGTGCCAGCTCTCCAGCCACAGGGAGCTCTGGAAACACCATATATTTT. Translation: CASSPATGSSGNTIYF.

The chain couples TRBV27 to TRBJ1-5, with D perhaps TRBD1 (6 bases). V was pared by 2 bases and J by 1 base, with 9 bases between. Germline lookup yields CDR1 MNHEY and CDR2 SMNVEV (reference sequence). The CDR3 runs 15 residues. The CDR3, as DNA: TGTGCCAGCAGTTTAGTCAGGGGAAGCAATCAGCCCCAGCATTTT. It encodes CASSLVRGSNQPQHF.

The chain couples TRBV27 to TRBJ2-3; either TRBD1 or TRBD2 may fit D (5 bases each). The CDR3 loop spans 14 amino acids. Trimming removed 2 bases at V and 4 bases at J, with 10 bases between. In germline, CDR1 is MNHEY, CDR2 SMNVEV (reference sequence). CDR3 coding DNA: TGTGCCAGCAGTTTAAGTCGAGGGGCAGATACGCAGTATTTT. It encodes CASSLSRGADTQYF.

This clone was picked up a small number of times. This chain connects TRBV2 to TRBJ1-5, with D unclear. The germline V gene encodes CDR1 SNHLY and CDR2 FYNNEI. V was shortened by 7 bases and J by 1 base, with 5 bases between the two germline ends. CDR3 length equals 12 residues. CDR3 residues: CASTVSNQPQHF. DNA of the CDR3: TGTGCCAGCACAGTAAGCAATCAGCCCCAGCATTTT.

A few counts support this clone. V is TRBV3-1 (or the pseudogene TRBV3-2) and J is TRBJ1-1; D perhaps matches TRBD1 (5 bases). V was clipped by 1 base and J by 5 bases, with 17 bases between them. The CDR3 sequence is 16 residues long. Per the germline V gene, CDR1 is LGHDT and CDR2 is YNNKEL (reference sequence). The CDR3 DNA reads TGTGCCAGCAGCCAAGGGCCCCTGGGGGTGAGAACTGAAGCTTTCTTT. Amino acid sequence: CASSQGPLGVRTEAFF.

The rearrangement links TRBV24-1 to TRBJ1-4, with 8 bases matching TRBD1. Trimming cost V 4 bases and J 0 bases; bases outside gene matches: 6. The germline V gene encodes CDR1 KGHDR and CDR2 SFDVKD. CDR3 length: 17 amino acids. For the CDR3, the DNA is TGTGCCACCAGTGACCCCGGACAGGGTGCAACTAATGAAAAACTGTTTTTT. This translates into CATSDPGQGATNEKLFF.

J is TRBJ1-2 and V is TRBV3-1 (or the pseudogene TRBV3-2); 7 bases are a match to TRBD1. This CDR3 spans 15 amino acids. The germline V gene encodes CDR1 LGHDT and CDR2 YNNKEL (reference sequence). Trimming at V came to 5 bases and at J to 4 bases, leaving 10 bases not matched to a gene. CDR3 coding DNA: TGTGCCAGCAGCGCCCGACAGGGAGGGGGCTATGGCTACACCTTC. Its protein product is CASSARQGGGYGYTF.

This sequence joins TRBV4-1 and TRBJ1-2; no reliable D call. V was shortened by 3 bases and J by 4 bases, with 15 bases between the two germline ends. CDR3 size: 15 residues. In germline, CDR1 is MGHRA, CDR2 YSYEKL. CDR3 region: CASSQAGAASYGYTF. CDR3 in DNA: TGCGCCAGCAGCCAGGCGGGCGCGGCCTCCTATGGCTACACCTTC.

This sequence joins TRBV24-1 and TRBJ1-4; possible D gene TRBD1, 5 bases. The CDR3 is 13 amino acids. Trimming removed 2 bases at V and 7 bases at J, with 7 bases between. Looked up from germline, CDR1 is KGHDR and CDR2 is SFDVKD. CDR3 in DNA: TGTGCCACCAGTGATTCTGGGGCTGAAAAACTGTTTTTT. Translating it yields CATSDSGAEKLFF.

The chain has TRBV6-5 and TRBJ2-7, with D tentatively TRBD2 (6 bases). CDR3 length: 14 residues. The V gene lost 6 bases and the J gene lost 0 bases, with 12 bases spanning the gap. The germline CDR1 and CDR2 sequences are MNHEY and SVGAGI. CDR3 sequence: CASRREYISYEQYF. The DNA of the CDR3 is TGTGCCAGCAGACGGGAGTACATCTCCTACGAGCAGTACTTC.

The chain's CDR3 is CASSLGSRSNQPQHF. CDR3 coding DNA: TGTGCCAGCAGCTTAGGATCAAGGAGCAATCAGCCCCAGCATTTT. V is TRBV11-3 and J is TRBJ1-5; D uncertain. CDR3 length: 15 amino acids. Trimming took 1 base from V and 1 from J, leaving 8 bases between them. CDR1 and CDR2 (germline): SGHNT, YENEEA.

The chain combines TRBV5-1 with TRBJ2-7; D uncertain. CDR3 length equals 12 residues. V shed 5 bases and J shed 3 bases, with 9 bases lying between them. CDR1 is SGHRS, CDR2 YFSETQ, per germline. The CDR3 protein is CASSYGYYEQYF. The CDR3 DNA reads as TGCGCCAGCAGTTACGGATACTACGAGCAGTACTTC.

The chain uses TRBV10-2 and TRBJ1-2; TRBD1 matches 7 bases. The V and J ends lost 2 bases and 5 bases, in that order; junction bases with no gene match: 2. Germline values: CDR1 WSHSY, CDR2 SAAADI. The CDR3 runs to 13 residues. CDR3 bases: TGCGCCAGCAGTGAGGGACAGGTATATGGCTACACCTTC. This translates into CASSEGQVYGYTF.

This chain joins TRBV24-1 and TRBJ2-7, with D possibly matching TRBD2 (5 bases). V was shortened by 3 bases and J by 6 bases, with 11 bases between the two germline ends. Looked up from germline, CDR1 is KGHDR and CDR2 is SFDVKD. The CDR3 totals 13 residues. The CDR3 region has the DNA TGTGCCACCAGTGATCCTAGGGAGCGCGAGCAGTACTTC. It translates to CATSDPREREQYF.

The DNA for the CDR3 is TGTGCCAGCAGCCACGGGACAGGGGAAGGGAACACTGAAGCTTTCTTT. Encoded protein: CASSHGTGEGNTEAFF. This chain uses TRBV2 with TRBJ1-1; 10 nucleotides align to TRBD1. The J segment lost 1 base and the V segment lost 6 bases, leaving 8 bases of the junction unmatched. The germline gives CDR1 SNHLY, CDR2 FYNNEI. The CDR3 has 16 residues.

The chain is built from TRBV6-2 or TRBV6-3 and TRBJ1-1; D unresolved. V was trimmed by 2 bases and J by 1 base, leaving 5 bases between them. This CDR3 is 13 amino acids long. From germline, CDR1 is MNHEY and CDR2 SVGEGT. The CDR3 coding sequence is TGTGCCAGCAGTTACATGGGGAACACTGAAGCTTTCTTT. It specifies CASSYMGNTEAFF.

J is TRBJ2-3 and V is TRBV29-1; D unclear. Trimming cost V 6 bases and J 5 bases, with 12 bases left between them. CDR1 and CDR2 (germline): SQVTM, ANQGSEA. This CDR3 region has 12 residues. The CDR3: CSVTKGVDTQYF. As DNA, the CDR3 is TGCAGCGTGACGAAGGGCGTAGATACGCAGTATTTT.

The chain is built from TRBV28 and TRBJ2-5; TRBD1 might be the D (5 bases). CDR3 size: 15 residues. The V and J ends lost 5 bases and 1 base respectively, with 14 bases between them. CDR1 is MDHEN, CDR2 SYDVKM, per germline. For the CDR3, the DNA is TGTGCCAGCAGTCGATCTGGGGCTGCCCAAGAGACCCAGTACTTC. As protein: CASSRSGAAQETQYF.

This chain's CDR3 is CASSQATEETQYF. CDR3 DNA sequence: TGTGCCAGCAGCCAAGCGACTGAGGAGACCCAGTACTTC. The chain uses TRBV4-2 and TRBJ2-5; no clear D gene. Germline V gives CDR1 LGHNA, CDR2 YNFKEQ. V was pared by 1 base and J by 5 bases, with 8 bases between. CDR3 length equals 13 residues.

This chain links TRBV24-1 with TRBJ2-1; TRBD1 matches 12 bases. There are 16 residues in the CDR3. CDR1 and CDR2 from the germline V gene are KGHDR and SFDVKD. J was trimmed by 7 bases and V by 3 bases; bases with no gene match: 6. CDR3 coding DNA: TGTGCCACCAGTGATGGTGGGACAGGGGGCCAGAATGAGCAGTTCTTC. It yields the protein CATSDGGTGGQNEQFF.

The V and J genes are TRBV5-4 and TRBJ1-4; D possibly corresponds to TRBD1 (5 bases). This CDR3 is built from 16 residues. Deletions cut 4 bases from V and 0 bases from J, with 13 bases between. CDR1 SGHNT and CDR2 YYREEE come from the germline V gene (reference sequence). The DNA of the CDR3 is TGTGCCAGCAGCGGTGGGGGAAGCTCAACTAATGAAAAACTGTTTTTT. Translation gives CASSGGGSSTNEKLFF.

This chain connects TRBV5-5 to TRBJ1-5, with a tentative D call TRBD1 (6 bases). V lost 5 bases, J lost 6 bases, and 18 bases lay in between. The CDR3 runs to 15 residues. CDR1 and CDR2 (germline): SGHKS, YYEKEE (reference sequence). CDR3 DNA: TGTGCCAGCAGTTTTGGGACATTTGACGCTCAGCCCCAGCATTTT. Its protein is CASSFGTFDAQPQHF.

The J gene is TRBJ2-5, the V gene TRBV5-4; D ambiguous. The V end was cut by 4 bases, the J end by 3 bases, with 10 bases between. CDR3 size: 13 residues. CDR1 and CDR2 from the germline V gene are SGHNT and YYREEE (reference sequence). The CDR3, as DNA: TGTGCCAGCAGCCGGCCTGGGGAAGAGACCCAGTACTTC. Its translation: CASSRPGEETQYF. The variable domain in full, completed from reference TRBV5-4 and TRBJ2-5, reads ETGVTQSPTHLIKTRGQQVTLRCSSQSGHNTVSWYQQALGQGPQFIFQYYREEENGRGNFPPRFSGLQFPNYSSELNVNALELDDSALYLCASSRPGEETQYFGPGTRLLVL.

This clone was found once. DNA of the CDR3: TGTGCCACCAGTGACGTACAGGGAATCGGCTACACCTTC. Translated: CATSDVQGIGYTF. V is TRBV24-1 and J is TRBJ1-2, with a possible D match to TRBD1 (6 bases). Germline-derived CDR1 and CDR2 are KGHDR and SFDVKD. V lost 4 bases and J 8 bases, leaving 13 bases between the germline ends. This CDR3 has 13 amino acids.

The chain links TRBV5-1 to TRBJ1-1; D is ambiguous. From germline, CDR1 is SGHRS and CDR2 YFSETQ. This CDR3 has 16 residues. V dropped 4 bases and J dropped 2 bases, with 18 bases sitting between them. CDR3 region: CASSPYAQAGNTEAFF. DNA for the CDR3: TGCGCCAGCAGCCCGTATGCGCAGGCCGGAAACACTGAAGCTTTCTTT. Supplemented by reference TRBV5-1 and TRBJ1-1, the full variable domain reads KAGVTQTPRYLIKTRGQQVTLSCSPISGHRSVSWYQQTPGQGLQFLFEYFSETQRNKGNFPGRFSGRQFSNSRSEMNVSTLELGDSALYLCASSPYAQAGNTEAFFGQGTRLTVV.